This T cell receptor beta chain originates from a study of beta chain features in type 1 diabetes. Overall study findings and caveats: Insertions at VDJ junctions were less frequent in type 1 diabetes patients. These patients also deleted more nucleotides at the same junctions. A potential PCR bias toward shorter templates would be equal in patient and control samples.

TCRB transcripts that were expressed got sequenced, as all of the isolated RNA had been reverse transcribed. Sequencing was performed with immunoSEQ multiplex PCR; in TCRdb, only in-frame clones are kept and a portion is missing. The table lists roughly 250,000 clones, more than 65% of them singletons. V was trimmed by 2 bases and J by 7 bases, leaving 9 bases between them. The CDR3 is made up of 13 amino acids. CDR1 SGHDN and CDR2 FVKESK come from the germline V gene. As to this clone: The antigen is not known.

This sequence was found in a man aged 25-45 years in good health. The chain couples TRBV14 to TRBJ2-4; D may match TRBD1 or TRBD2 (6 bases each). Sequenced sample: naive CD4+ T cells from blood. DNA of the CDR3: TGTGCCAGCAGCCAACTAGGGGGGAACATTCAGTACTTC. Translated: CASSQLGGNIQYF.